This T cell receptor beta chain was obtained from a study of T cells in Graves' hyperthyroidism and ophthalmopathy. Authors of the study amplified TCR beta CDR3 regions from RNA transcripts. TCR CDR3 underwent first-round RT-PCR with the HTBI primer set. TCRdb re-analysed the multiplex PCR reads in MiXCR, keeping a single row per CDR3 protein. The sample contains some 500,000 distinct CDR3 sequences, approximately 15% of which appear only once. This clonotype was recorded at least ten times. Stable Graves' hyperthyroidism denoted no ophthalmopathy progression over 18 months. Uncontrolled infection, other autoimmune disease, pregnancy or lactation disqualified patients from enrolment. Diagnosing involved the use of clinical symptoms, serum thyroxine and TRAb, thyroid ultrasound and orbital computed tomography. PBMCs were obtained from approximately 9.2 ml fresh peripheral blood. The sequenced material came from blood. The TCR comes from a woman between 18 and 30 years old with Graves' hyperthyroidism.

The CDR3 region is CASTRLEGDEQFF. CDR3 DNA: TGTGCCAGCACTCGACTAGAGGGGGATGAGCAGTTCTTC. The rearrangement uses TRBV2 and TRBJ2-1, with D perhaps given as TRBD1 or TRBD2 (6 bases each). CDR1 is SNHLY, CDR2 FYNNEI, per germline. The CDR3 has 13 amino acids. V lost 7 bases to trimming and J lost 8 bases, with 15 bases between them.